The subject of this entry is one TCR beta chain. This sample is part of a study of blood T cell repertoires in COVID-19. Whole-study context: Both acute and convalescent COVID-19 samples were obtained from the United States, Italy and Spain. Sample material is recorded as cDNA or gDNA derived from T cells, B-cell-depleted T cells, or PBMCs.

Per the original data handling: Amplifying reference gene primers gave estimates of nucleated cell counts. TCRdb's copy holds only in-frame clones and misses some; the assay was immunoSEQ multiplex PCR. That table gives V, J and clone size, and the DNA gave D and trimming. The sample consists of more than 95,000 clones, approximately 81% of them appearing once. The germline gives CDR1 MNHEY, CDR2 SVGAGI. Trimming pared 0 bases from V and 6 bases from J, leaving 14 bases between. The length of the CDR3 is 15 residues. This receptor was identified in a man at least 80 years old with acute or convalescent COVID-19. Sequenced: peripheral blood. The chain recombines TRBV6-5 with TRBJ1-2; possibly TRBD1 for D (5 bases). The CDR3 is CASSYSHTGGNGYTF. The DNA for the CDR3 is TGTGCCAGCAGTTACTCGCATACGGGGGGTAATGGCTACACCTTC.